This record looks at one T cell receptor (beta chain) sequence and its context. Its antigen is unknown. The sample belongs to a study of T cells in Graves' hyperthyroidism and ophthalmopathy. Findings and limits, study-wide: Blood samples included most of the expanded thyroid clonotypes exceeding 0.001.

Those with hyperthyroidism were 18 to 65 years old, newly diagnosed, and ill for under 2 months. RNA transcripts yielded amplified TCR beta CDR3 regions. Primed by the HTBI set, a first-round RT-PCR was run on the TCR CDR3. TCRdb fed the multiplex PCR reads into MiXCR, producing one record per CDR3 protein. The data contain around 580,000 distinct CDR3 sequences, about 45% of them singletons. This CDR3 has 17 residues. The V gene end was trimmed by 2 bases and the J gene end by 3 bases; junction bases not matched to a gene: 7. CDR1 is DFQATT and CDR2 is SNEGSKA in the germline V gene (reference sequence).

The TCR sequence derives from a woman under 30 with Graves' hyperthyroidism. The genes are TRBV20-1 and TRBJ2-3; 14 nucleotides align to TRBD2. Input material: peripheral blood or thyroid tissue (not recorded which). CDR3 in DNA: TGCAGTGCTAGACCCCCCCGGACTAGCGGGAGGACAGATACGCAGTATTTT. Translation gives CSARPPRTSGRTDTQYF.